These 2 T cell receptor beta chains share one sample of origin, sequenced in a study of breast tumors, draining lymph nodes, adjacent tissues. MiXCR was run by TCRdb on the multiplex PCR reads, yielding one entry per CDR3 protein. In the table there are roughly 130,000 distinct CDR3 sequences, 20% of which are singletons. Axillary draining lymph nodes of breast cancer patients supplied the node samples. The sample comprised axillary lymph node tissue. These receptors all stem from a female donor with breast cancer. Some clones in this sample may be carry-over from other donors' samples.

The table lists this clonotype with a few counts. J is TRBJ2-6 and V is TRBV6-5; unclear D gene. Germline loops: CDR1 MNHEY, CDR2 SVGAGI. CDR3 size: 15 residues. With 2 bases removed from V and 0 bases from J, the gap between germline ends came to 5 bases. Here the CDR3 reads CASSYGISGANVLTF. CDR3 DNA: TGTGCCAGCAGTTACGGCATCTCTGGGGCCAACGTCCTGACTTTC.

At least ten counts were recorded for this clonotype. The chain links TRBV7-3 to TRBJ2-3, with a weak D call TRBD1 (6 bases). The CDR3 has 13 residues. Germline V gene data show CDR1 as SGHTA and CDR2 as FQGTGA. Trimming left V 5 bases short and J 4 bases short, with 10 bases between. This chain's CDR3 is CASSPRGSDTQYF. The DNA of the CDR3 is TGTGCCAGCAGCCCTAGGGGGTCAGATACGCAGTATTTT. The full variable domain, rest sourced from reference TRBV7-3 and TRBJ2-3, is GAGVSQTPSNKVTEKGKYVELRCDPISGHTALYWYRQSLGQGPEFLIYFQGTGAADDSGLPNDRFFAVRPEGSVSTLKIQRTERGDSAVYLCASSPRGSDTQYFGPGTRLTVL.